These 19 T cell receptor beta chains were sequenced from one sample in a study of immune evolution from preneoplasia to lung adenocarcinoma. Profiling relied on immunoSEQ multiplex PCR, and the TCRdb table lists in-frame clones only, not all of them. This sample has 4,000 to 5,000 clones, with nearly 80% found just once. What was sequenced was FFPE normal lung tissue adjacent to the tumor. Receptors originate from a person aged 50-75 years with lung adenocarcinoma.

The V call is TRBV5-1, the J call TRBJ2-3, with 7 bases matching TRBD1. Germline CDR1 SGHRS, CDR2 YFSETQ. V gave up 0 bases and J gave up 1 base; unmatched junction bases: 11. The CDR3 is made up of 18 amino acids. CDR3 bases: TGCGCCAGCAGCTTGGCCATCATAATTACAGGGGGCACAGATACGCAGTATTTT. Protein: CASSLAIIITGGTDTQYF.

This clone was observed a single time. The V and J genes are TRBV4-2 and TRBJ1-5, with D tentatively TRBD1 (5 bases). Trimming shortened V by 3 bases and J by 8 bases, and 14 bases separated the two germline ends. Per the germline V gene, CDR1 is LGHNA and CDR2 is YNFKEQ. The CDR3 loop spans 14 amino acids. The CDR3 here is CASSHASGGEPQHF. CDR3 DNA sequence: TGTGCCAGCAGCCACGCATCAGGAGGGGAGCCCCAGCATTTT.

As concerns this clone: Other DNA sequences in the sample encode the same CDR3. V and J are TRBV7-9 and TRBJ2-2; D uncertain. The CDR3 is 13 amino acids. The germline V and J ends were trimmed by 1 base and 5 bases, with 5 bases remaining between them. Per germline, CDR1 SEHNR and CDR2 FQNEAQ (reference sequence). The CDR3 spells CASSLGSTGELFF. CDR3 coding DNA: TGTGCCAGCAGCTTAGGCAGTACCGGGGAGCTGTTTTTT.

This chain links TRBV5-1 with TRBJ2-7, with 8 bases that match TRBD1. V trimming: 0 bases; J trimming: 1 base; junction bases outside the gene matches: 9. This CDR3 spans 17 amino acids. Germline V gene data show CDR1 as SGHRS and CDR2 as YFSETQ. CDR3 region: CASSLAPTGVGSYEQYF. CDR3 bases: TGCGCCAGCAGCTTGGCCCCGACAGGGGTTGGATCCTACGAGCAGTACTTC. The full variable domain, its missing parts supplied by reference TRBV5-1 and TRBJ2-7, is KAGVTQTPRYLIKTRGQQVTLSCSPISGHRSVSWYQQTPGQGLQFLFEYFSETQRNKGNFPGRFSGRQFSNSRSEMNVSTLELGDSALYLCASSLAPTGVGSYEQYFGPGTRLTVT.

The V call is TRBV11-1, the J call TRBJ2-5, with a weak D call TRBD1 (5 bases). The CDR3 sequence is 16 residues long. CDR1 is SGHAT, CDR2 FQDESV, per germline (reference sequence). V dropped 0 bases and J dropped 2 bases, with 13 bases sitting between them. The CDR3 nucleotides read TGTGCCAGCAGCTTAGCGGTTTGGGGCGTGCAAGAGACCCAGTACTTC. Protein sequence: CASSLAVWGVQETQYF.

The gene calls are TRBV9 and TRBJ2-2; no definite D call. The CDR3 consists of 15 residues. Per the germline V gene, CDR1 is SGDLS and CDR2 is YYNGEE. V lost 0 bases, J lost 0 bases, and 6 bases lay in between. This CDR3 reads CASSVDQTNTGELFF. In DNA form, the CDR3 reads TGTGCCAGCAGCGTAGACCAGACGAACACCGGGGAGCTGTTTTTT. Together with reference TRBV9 and TRBJ2-2, the CDR3 gives the full variable domain: DSGVTQTPKHLITATGQRVTLRCSPRSGDLSVYWYQQSLDQGLQFLIQYYNGEERAKGNILERFSAQQFPDLHSELNLSSLELGDSALYFCASSVDQTNTGELFFGEGSRLTVL.

This clone has just a few counts. The chain employs TRBV27 and TRBJ2-4; the D gene is possibly TRBD1 (6 bases). V lost 8 bases and J 6 bases, leaving 14 bases between the germline ends. Germline loops: CDR1 MNHEY, CDR2 SMNVEV (reference sequence). The CDR3 contains 13 residues. Here the CDR3 DNA reads TGTGCCAGCGCCCCCGGACAGAGAAACATTCAGTACTTC. Protein product: CASAPGQRNIQYF.

The chain is built from TRBV28 and TRBJ1-2; a weak D match, TRBD1 (5 bases). Germline-derived CDR1 and CDR2 are MDHEN and SYDVKM. This CDR3 is built from 15 residues. Trimming left V 4 bases short and J 2 bases short, with 14 bases between. DNA of the CDR3: TGTGCCAGCAGTTCCCCAGGGTCGTCGAACTATGGCTACACCTTC. Protein sequence: CASSSPGSSNYGYTF.

As concerns this clone: Other nucleotide sequences in the sample specify the same CDR3. The chain uses TRBV7-9 and TRBJ1-1; 8 bases align to TRBD1. V gave up 3 bases and J gave up 0 bases; unmatched junction bases: 9. Germline V gives CDR1 SEHNR, CDR2 FQNEAQ (reference sequence). This CDR3 has 17 residues. CDR3 coding DNA: TGTGCCAGCAGCTTCTCGAGGCCAGGGGGCATGAACACTGAAGCTTTCTTT. It is translated as CASSFSRPGGMNTEAFF. Looking up the rest from reference TRBV7-9 and TRBJ1-1 gives the full variable domain: DTGVSQNPRHKITKRGQNVTFRCDPISEHNRLYWYRQTLGQGPEFLTYFQNEAQLEKSRLLSDRFSAERPKGSFSTLEIQRTEQGDSAMYLCASSFSRPGGMNTEAFFGQGTRLTVV.

The CDR3 reads CATSRAAGGPPDTQYF. The DNA of the CDR3 is TGTGCCACCAGCAGAGCGGCGGGAGGGCCGCCAGATACGCAGTATTTT. The chain is built from TRBV15 and TRBJ2-3; 9 bases map to TRBD2. CDR1 LNHNV and CDR2 YYDKDF come from the germline V gene (reference sequence). CDR3 length equals 16 residues. With 1 base clipped from V and 4 bases from J, the junction kept 6 bases outside the gene matches.

V is TRBV5-1 and J is TRBJ2-5, with D perhaps TRBD1 or TRBD2 (5 bases each). The CDR3 loop spans 15 amino acids. Germline CDR1 and CDR2: SGHRS and YFSETQ. The germline V and J ends were trimmed by 0 bases and 3 bases, with 12 bases remaining between them. CDR3 sequence: CASSLAGRNEETQYF. DNA of the CDR3: TGCGCCAGCAGCTTGGCGGGACGGAACGAAGAGACCCAGTACTTC.

This clone was seen only a few times. The rearrangement links TRBV7-8 to TRBJ2-7, with D possibly being TRBD2 (6 bases). The CDR3 totals 14 residues. CDR1 is SGHVS, CDR2 FQNEAQ, per germline. The V and J ends lost 6 bases and 6 bases respectively, with 18 bases between them. For the CDR3, the DNA is TGTGCCAGCAGTAGAGAAGCCGAGGGAGGCGAGCAGTACTTC. Translating it yields CASSREAEGGEQYF.

The J gene is TRBJ1-1, the V gene TRBV19; tentative D call: TRBD1 (5 bases). Deletions cut 1 base from V and 4 bases from J, with 10 bases between. Germline V gene data show CDR1 as LNHDA and CDR2 as SQIVND (reference sequence). The CDR3 runs 14 residues. The CDR3 DNA reads as TGTGCCAGTAGTATAGGCGGGGCGCGCACTGAAGCTTTCTTT. Translating it yields CASSIGGARTEAFF.

V usage is TRBV29-1 and J usage is TRBJ2-1, with 10 bases identical to TRBD2. This CDR3 has 16 amino acids. CDR1 is SQVTM and CDR2 is ANQGSEA in the germline V gene. Germline trimming cut 4 bases from V and 8 bases from J; bases unmatched to any gene: 14. CDR3 loop: CSVGSASGRPRDEQFF. CDR3 DNA sequence: TGCAGCGTTGGGTCGGCTAGCGGGAGACCCAGGGATGAGCAGTTCTTC.

This clone came up once. This chain uses TRBV6-6 with TRBJ1-5; D ambiguous. Germline V lookup: CDR1 MNHNY, CDR2 SVGAGI (reference sequence). Trimming left V 7 bases short and J 3 bases short, with 7 bases between. This CDR3 has 12 amino acids. The CDR3 DNA is TGTGCCAGCAAGGGCACCAATCAGCCCCAGCATTTT. The encoded protein is CASKGTNQPQHF.

In its sample, this clone was seen a few times. This sequence joins TRBV7-3 and TRBJ2-5, with 7 bases lining up with TRBD2. The CDR3 totals 13 residues. Germline V CDR1 and CDR2: SGHTA, FQGTGA. V lost 2 bases and J lost 5; bases outside the gene matches: 2. The CDR3 DNA reads as TGTGCCAGCAGCTTAGCTAGCGGCGAGACCCAGTACTTC. Protein sequence: CASSLASGETQYF.

By sample fraction, this clone is large. V gene TRBV29-1 combines with J gene TRBJ2-2; the match to TRBD1 covers 9 bases. The V segment lost 0 bases and the J segment 7 bases; nucleotides outside the gene matches: 6. The germline CDR1 and CDR2 sequences are SQVTM and ANQGSEA. CDR3 size: 15 residues. Written as DNA, the CDR3 is TGCAGCGTTGAAGACCGAGGGACAGGGAACGGGGAGCTGTTTTTT. Amino acid sequence: CSVEDRGTGNGELFF.

The chain recombines TRBV25-1 with TRBJ2-7, with 8 bases that match TRBD2. V shed 1 base and J 8 bases; nucleotides not matched to a gene: 10. This CDR3 has 15 residues. Germline V gives CDR1 MGHDK, CDR2 SYGVNS. Here the CDR3 reads CASSESGAGGRKQYF. Written as DNA, the CDR3 is TGTGCCAGCAGTGAATCGGGGGCGGGAGGCCGTAAGCAGTACTTC.

The gene calls are TRBV6-1 and TRBJ1-1; D possibly corresponds to TRBD1 (5 bases). Trimming stripped 1 base from V and 3 bases from J, with 9 bases between. This CDR3 comprises 14 residues. Germline assignment: CDR1 MNHNS and CDR2 SASEGT. The CDR3 DNA follows: TGTGCCAGCAGTGAAGGGGGGATTGACACTGAAGCTTTCTTT. Its protein product is CASSEGGIDTEAFF.